This TCR beta chain was captured in a study of blood T cell repertoires in COVID-19. Overall study context: There were acute and convalescent COVID-19 samples, and they came from the United States, Italy and Spain.

Enrolment of Seattle patients took place during active infection, and they were followed longitudinally. The germline V gene encodes CDR1 LNHNV and CDR2 YYDKDF (reference sequence). The CDR3 consists of 15 residues. V dropped 2 bases and J dropped 3 bases, with 11 bases sitting between them. Data came from immunoSEQ multiplex PCR; TCRdb stores just in-frame clones and leaves some out. The sample has 200,000 to 250,000 clones, over 75% seen once. This clonotype originated in a man aged 45-65 years with COVID-19, enrolled during active disease. Sequencing was carried out using peripheral blood. The rearrangement links TRBV15 to TRBJ1-3; D might be TRBD1 (5 bases). CDR3 sequence: CATSRYMDNGNTIYF. The CDR3 DNA sequence: TGTGCCACCAGCAGATACATGGACAATGGAAACACCATATATTTT.